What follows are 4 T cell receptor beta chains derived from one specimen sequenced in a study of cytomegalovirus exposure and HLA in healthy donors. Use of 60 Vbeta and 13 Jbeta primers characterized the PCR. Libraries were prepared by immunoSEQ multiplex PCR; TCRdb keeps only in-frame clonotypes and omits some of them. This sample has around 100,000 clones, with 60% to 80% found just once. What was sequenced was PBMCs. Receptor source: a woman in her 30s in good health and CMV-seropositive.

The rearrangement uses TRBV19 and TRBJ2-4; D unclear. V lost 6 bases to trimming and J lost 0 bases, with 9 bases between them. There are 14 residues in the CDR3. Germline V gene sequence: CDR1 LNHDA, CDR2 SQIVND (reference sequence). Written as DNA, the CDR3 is TGTGCCAGTAGCCATGTGTTAGCCAAAAACATTCAGTACTTC. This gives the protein CASSHVLAKNIQYF.

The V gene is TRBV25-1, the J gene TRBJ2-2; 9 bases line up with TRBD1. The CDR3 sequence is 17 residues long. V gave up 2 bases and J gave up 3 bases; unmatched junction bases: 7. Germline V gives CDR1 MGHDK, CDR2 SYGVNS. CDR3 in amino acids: CASSERDRVKYTGELFF. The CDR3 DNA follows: TGTGCCAGCAGTGAACGGGACAGGGTAAAGTACACCGGGGAGCTGTTTTTT. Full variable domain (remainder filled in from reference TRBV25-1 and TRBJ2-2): EADIYQTPRYLVIGTGKKITLECSQTMGHDKMYWYQQDPGMELHLIHYSYGVNSTEKGDLSSESTVSRIRTEHFPLTLESARPSHTSQYLCASSERDRVKYTGELFFGEGSRLTVL.

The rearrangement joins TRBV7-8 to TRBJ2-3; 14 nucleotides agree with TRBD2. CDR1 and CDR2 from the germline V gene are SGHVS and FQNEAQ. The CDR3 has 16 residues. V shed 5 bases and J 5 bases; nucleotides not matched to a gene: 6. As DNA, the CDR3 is TGTGCCAGCAGCGCTAGGACTAGCGGGGGGAAAGATACGCAGTATTTT. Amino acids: CASSARTSGGKDTQYF.

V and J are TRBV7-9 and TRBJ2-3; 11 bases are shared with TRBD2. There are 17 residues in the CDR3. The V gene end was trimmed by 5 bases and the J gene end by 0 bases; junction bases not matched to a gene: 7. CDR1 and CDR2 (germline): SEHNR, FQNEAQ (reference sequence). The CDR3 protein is CASSRHLAGGSTDTQYF. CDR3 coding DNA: TGTGCCAGCAGCCGCCATTTAGCGGGAGGGAGCACAGATACGCAGTATTTT.